This entry lists 16 T cell receptor beta chains sequenced from one sample in a study of regulatory T cells in long-lasting Graves disease. For TCR beta, libraries came from iRepertoire HTBI primers and Arm-PCR of CDR3 regions. TCRdb reprocessed the multiplex PCR reads with MiXCR, giving one entry per CDR3 protein. The table records approximately 690,000 distinct CDR3 sequences, about 30% of them present only once. Time point described: persistent/refractory GD, antithyroid drugs over 5 years with positive TRAb. With RNA extracted from PBMCs as input, the TCR library was made. This material consisted of peripheral blood mononuclear cells (PBMCs), taken when the disease was refractory, from a patient treated with antithyroid drugs. The receptors here all came from a female donor with Graves disease.

This chain connects TRBV25-1 to TRBJ2-1; 7 nucleotides match TRBD1. V shed 4 bases, J shed 6 bases, and the junction held 9 bases outside the gene matches. Germline V CDR1 and CDR2: MGHDK, SYGVNS. This CDR3 is 15 amino acids long. The CDR3 sequence: CASSGTDRELNEQFF. DNA of the CDR3: TGTGCCAGCAGTGGGACAGACAGGGAGCTCAATGAGCAGTTCTTC.

This clonotype was counted between two and nine times. This chain connects TRBV20-1 to TRBJ2-2; TRBD1 matches at 7 bases. Trimming took 4 bases from V and 3 from J; bases not matched to a gene: 8. The CDR3 totals 15 residues. Germline assignment: CDR1 DFQATT and CDR2 SNEGSKA (reference sequence). CDR3 DNA: TGCAGTGCTAAGTCGACAGGGTGGGACACCGGGGAGCTGTTTTTT. Translation: CSAKSTGWDTGELFF.

The J gene is TRBJ1-1, the V gene TRBV2; D not certain. CDR3 size: 14 residues. In germline, CDR1 is SNHLY, CDR2 FYNNEI. V was pared by 4 bases and J by 1 base, with 10 bases between. The CDR3 sequence: CASSGGLGNTEAFF. In nucleotides, the CDR3 is TGTGCCAGCAGTGGGGGATTAGGGAACACTGAAGCTTTCTTT.

V usage is TRBV3-1 and J usage is TRBJ1-6, with a tentative D call TRBD1 (5 bases). The germline gives CDR1 LGHDT, CDR2 YNNKEL (reference sequence). The CDR3 runs 12 residues. The germline V and J ends were trimmed by 5 bases and 12 bases, with 11 bases remaining between them. The CDR3 sequence: CASSFQGVPLHF. CDR3 sequence (DNA): TGTGCCAGCAGCTTCCAGGGCGTACCCCTCCACTTT.

This clonotype was observed at least ten times. This sequence joins TRBV2 and TRBJ1-4, with a weak D call TRBD1 (5 bases). The CDR3 has 14 residues. Germline CDR1 is SNHLY and CDR2 is FYNNEI. Trimming took off 8 bases at V and 6 bases at J, with 16 bases between the two ends. CDR3: CASSAYRTYEKLFF. CDR3 in DNA: TGTGCCAGCTCTGCCTACAGGACATATGAAAAACTGTTTTTT.

V and J are TRBV15 and TRBJ2-2; D unclear. In germline, CDR1 is LNHNV, CDR2 YYDKDF (reference sequence). The CDR3 length is 16 residues. V was cut by 0 bases and J by 3 bases, with 11 bases left in between. The CDR3 here is CATSRDIRPDTGELFF. The CDR3 nucleotides read TGTGCCACCAGCAGAGATATCAGGCCCGACACCGGGGAGCTGTTTTTT.

A few counts support this clonotype. The genes are TRBV12-3 or TRBV12-4 and TRBJ1-2, with D unresolved. The CDR3 has 12 residues. The V end lost 3 bases, the J end lost 8 bases, and 10 bases lay between the germline ends. CDR3 coding DNA: TGTGCCAGCAGTTTCTCAGGTCACGGCTACACCTTC. This codes for CASSFSGHGYTF.

This chain's CDR3 is CASSHSGTYEQYF. The CDR3, as DNA: TGTGCCAGCAGTCATTCGGGGACCTACGAGCAGTACTTC. V usage is TRBV7-9 and J usage is TRBJ2-7; D might be TRBD2 (5 bases). This CDR3 has 13 amino acids. CDR1 and CDR2 from the germline V gene are SEHNR and FQNEAQ (reference sequence). V gave up 6 bases and J gave up 2 bases, with 11 bases separating them.

Points on this clonotype: A read error may explain this, as a much larger clone is one base away. The chain combines TRBV11-2 with TRBJ2-7; D assignment may be TRBD1 or TRBD2 (6 bases each). CDR3 size: 15 residues. The germline V gene has CDR1 SGHAT and CDR2 FQNNGV. V lost 1 base, J lost 5 bases, and 15 bases lay in between. The CDR3 is CASSLVGGRTHEQYF. The CDR3 DNA reads as TGTGCCAGCAGCTTAGTGGGGGGCAGGACCCACGAGCAGTACTTC.

This clonotype came up a few times. J is TRBJ1-3 and V is TRBV27, with TRBD1 as a possible D gene (5 bases). Germline-derived CDR1 and CDR2 are MNHEY and SMNVEV (reference sequence). This CDR3 contains 15 residues. V was pared by 3 bases and J by 0 bases, with 9 bases between. The CDR3 DNA follows: TGTGCCAGCAGTTTGGACACGGACTCTGGAAACACCATATATTTT. Translation: CASSLDTDSGNTIYF.

This chain links TRBV5-1 with TRBJ1-6; D is perhaps TRBD1 (6 bases). This CDR3 comprises 15 residues. V lost 6 bases to trimming and J lost 8 bases, with 18 bases between them. Germline V gene lookup returns CDR1 SGHRS and CDR2 YFSETQ. CDR3 sequence: CASTSGLDSYSPLHF. As DNA, the CDR3 is TGCGCCAGCACTTCCGGGCTGGACAGCTATTCACCCCTCCACTTT.

A few counts support this clonotype. The CDR3 DNA follows: TGTGCCAGCAGTACCGTACAGGCTAACTATGGCTACACCTTC. Translation gives CASSTVQANYGYTF. The chain links TRBV27 to TRBJ1-2; D might be TRBD1 (5 bases). This CDR3 is 14 amino acids long. Germline V gives CDR1 MNHEY, CDR2 SMNVEV (reference sequence). Between the trimmed V and J ends, which lost 5 bases and 0 bases, there was a span of 10 bases.

This clonotype was recorded a few times. The rearrangement joins TRBV7-2 to TRBJ1-2; 11 bases are shared with TRBD1. Trimming cost V 2 bases and J 0 bases; bases outside gene matches: 2. Germline values: CDR1 SGHTA, CDR2 FQGNSA. This CDR3 contains 16 residues. The CDR3 DNA sequence: TGTGCCAGCAGCTTAACGGGACAGGGGGCTAACTATGGCTACACCTTC. This sequence encodes CASSLTGQGANYGYTF. Together with reference TRBV7-2 and TRBJ1-2, the CDR3 gives the full variable domain: GAGVSQSPSNKVTEKGKDVELRCDPISGHTALYWYRQSLGQGLEFLIYFQGNSAPDKSGLPSDRFSAERTGGSVSTLTIQRTQQEDSAVYLCASSLTGQGANYGYTFGSGTRLTVV.

This clonotype has just a few counts. The V and J genes are TRBV7-9 and TRBJ2-5; 8 nucleotides line up with TRBD1. The CDR3 spans 14 residues. Germline V gives CDR1 SEHNR, CDR2 FQNEAQ (reference sequence). J lost 5 bases, V lost 2 bases, and 4 bases had no gene match. The CDR3 coding sequence is TGTGCCAGCAGCTTACCAGGGGGCGTGGAGACCCAGTACTTC. Encoded protein: CASSLPGGVETQYF.

A few counts support this clonotype. The chain uses TRBV27 and TRBJ2-4; 8 bases are a match to TRBD1. Trimming took 0 bases from V and 2 from J; bases not matched to a gene: 9. Germline V CDR1 and CDR2: MNHEY, SMNVEV (reference sequence). This CDR3 spans 18 amino acids. CDR3 protein: CASSLSPGGVLSKNIQYF. Here the CDR3 DNA reads TGTGCCAGCAGTTTATCGCCAGGGGGCGTCCTGTCCAAAAACATTCAGTACTTC.

V and J are TRBV4-1 and TRBJ1-1; no reliable D call. V was clipped by 4 bases and J by 2 bases, with 8 bases between them. Germline CDR1 MGHRA, CDR2 YSYEKL. The CDR3 runs to 13 residues. CDR3 protein: CASSRIDNTEAFF. The CDR3 DNA follows: TGCGCCAGCAGCCGGATCGACAACACTGAAGCTTTCTTT.